The 22 T cell receptor beta chains below come from one sample, sequenced in a study of cytomegalovirus exposure and HLA in healthy donors. Vbeta (60) and Jbeta (13) primers were used in the PCR. The method was immunoSEQ multiplex PCR; TCRdb's version includes in-frame clones alone and lacks a portion of them. The repertoire includes approximately 150,000 clones, approximately 80% of them detected once, and approximately 1.6% sits in the top ten. The specimen sequenced was PBMCs. These receptors were obtained from a woman aged 30 to 39 in good health and CMV-seronegative.

J is TRBJ2-5 and V is TRBV29-1; TRBD1 agrees at 8 bases. The J call may be incorrect, as the DNA end agrees better with TRBJ2-7. This CDR3 comprises 14 residues. Germline CDR1 is SQVTM and CDR2 is ANQGSEA. The CDR3 nucleotides read TGCAGCGTTGAAGGAGGACAGGGAGGTTACGAGCAGTACTTC. It codes for CSVEGGQGGYEQYF.

The genes are TRBV4-1 and TRBJ2-1; D may be TRBD1 (6 bases). CDR3 length: 14 amino acids. Trimming cost V 4 bases and J 2 bases, with 9 bases left between them. Per the germline V gene, CDR1 is MGHRA and CDR2 is YSYEKL. The CDR3 bases are TGCGCCAGCAGCCCGGACAGAGCCTACAATGAGCAGTTCTTC. Translation: CASSPDRAYNEQFF.

V is TRBV5-1 and J is TRBJ2-7, with 7 bases fitting TRBD2. CDR3 length equals 14 residues. The junction had 8 bases not matched to a gene; V was cut back by 2 bases and J by 6 bases. Germline-derived CDR1 and CDR2 are SGHRS and YFSETQ. The CDR3 sequence is CASSFWGGVGEQYF. In DNA, the CDR3 is TGCGCCAGCAGCTTTTGGGGGGGGGTTGGCGAGCAGTACTTC.

The CDR3 sequence: CAWSDSNQPQHF. The DNA of the CDR3 is TGTGCCTGGAGTGACTCGAATCAGCCCCAGCATTTT. V and J are TRBV30 and TRBJ1-5; D not certain. The germline V and J ends were trimmed by 1 base and 4 bases, with 5 bases remaining between them. The germline gives CDR1 GTSNPN, CDR2 SVGIG (reference sequence). CDR3 length equals 12 residues.

The chain recombines TRBV7-9 with TRBJ2-7; maybe TRBD2 (5 bases). The CDR3 runs to 14 residues. Germline loops: CDR1 SEHNR, CDR2 FQNEAQ (reference sequence). V lost 5 bases and J lost 3, with 14 bases in between. The CDR3 loop is CASSPWTGYYEQYF. The CDR3 nucleotides read TGTGCCAGCAGCCCCTGGACTGGATACTACGAGCAGTACTTC.

V gene TRBV28 combines with J gene TRBJ2-7; TRBD1 agrees at 11 bases. The CDR3 is 15 residues long. From germline, CDR1 is MDHEN and CDR2 SYDVKM. V gave up 2 bases and J gave up 3 bases; unmatched junction bases: 3. Here the CDR3 reads CASSLPGQGVYEQYF. CDR3 DNA: TGTGCCAGCAGTTTACCGGGACAGGGGGTCTACGAGCAGTACTTC. Filled out from reference TRBV28 and TRBJ2-7, the complete variable domain reads DVKVTQSSRYLVKRTGEKVFLECVQDMDHENMFWYRQDPGLGLRLIYFSYDVKMKEKGDIPEGYSVSREKKERFSLILESASTNQTSMYLCASSLPGQGVYEQYFGPGTRLTVT.

This clone appeared a single time. This chain uses TRBV2 with TRBJ2-2; D is ambiguous. Between the trimmed V and J ends, which lost 2 bases and 2 bases, there was a span of 3 bases. This CDR3 region has 13 residues. Germline V lookup: CDR1 SNHLY, CDR2 FYNNEI. The CDR3 DNA is TGTGCCAGCAGTGAAACAAACACCGGGGAGCTGTTTTTT. It yields the protein CASSETNTGELFF.

On this clone: A read error may produce the germline difference seen at one junction end. The chain couples TRBV7-7 to TRBJ1-1; D uncertain. The CDR3 consists of 13 residues. Germline-derived CDR1 and CDR2 are SSHAT and FNYEAQ (reference sequence). CDR3 sequence (DNA): TGTGCTAGCAGCTTAGGTAAAAACACTGAAGCTTTCTTT. The encoded protein is CASSLGKNTEAFF.

A few counts support this clone. The V call is TRBV4-1, the J call TRBJ1-1; D is unresolved. V was pared by 0 bases and J by 1 base, with 6 bases between. There are 14 residues in the CDR3. CDR1 and CDR2 from the germline V gene are MGHRA and YSYEKL. The chain's CDR3 is CASSQDWQNTEAFF. As DNA, the CDR3 is TGCGCCAGCAGCCAAGACTGGCAGAACACTGAAGCTTTCTTT.

This clone was picked up one time. V gene TRBV18 combines with J gene TRBJ2-7, with D possibly TRBD1 on 5 matching bases. The V end was cut by 0 bases, the J end by 0 bases, with 9 bases between. The CDR3 totals 15 residues. Looked up from germline, CDR1 is KGHSH and CDR2 is LQKENI. The CDR3, as DNA: TGTGCCAGCTCACCACCGGGGCAGAGCTCCTACGAGCAGTACTTC. Protein: CASSPPGQSSYEQYF.

The chain links TRBV29-1 to TRBJ1-1; a weak D match, TRBD1 (5 bases). This CDR3 comprises 15 residues. Germline CDR1 is SQVTM and CDR2 is ANQGSEA. The V and J ends lost 6 bases and 1 base respectively, with 18 bases between them. The CDR3 loop reads CSVPPRKGANTEAFF. The CDR3 DNA follows: TGCAGCGTGCCCCCGAGGAAAGGGGCGAACACTGAAGCTTTCTTT.

The rearrangement links TRBV9 to TRBJ2-5, with D tentatively TRBD2 (6 bases). Trimming cost V 4 bases and J 3 bases, with 16 bases left between them. The CDR3 loop spans 15 amino acids. Germline CDR1 is SGDLS and CDR2 is YYNGEE. CDR3 loop: CASSLPGRGKETQYF. The CDR3 DNA reads as TGTGCCAGCAGCCTGCCGGGGCGGGGAAAAGAGACCCAGTACTTC.

A single count supports this clone. The rearrangement uses TRBV7-3 and TRBJ2-5; D is unresolved. Germline CDR1 reads SGHTA; CDR2 reads FQGTGA. The CDR3 is made up of 15 amino acids. The V gene lost 5 bases and the J gene lost 4 bases, with 17 bases spanning the gap. This CDR3 reads CASSPKPGFLETQYF. The CDR3 nucleotides read TGTGCCAGCAGCCCCAAACCCGGGTTCCTAGAGACCCAGTACTTC.

The chain has TRBV11-2 and TRBJ2-1, with TRBD2 matching over 10 bases. This CDR3 is 14 amino acids long. V gave up 3 bases and J gave up 7 bases; unmatched junction bases: 3. In germline, CDR1 is SGHAT, CDR2 FQNNGV. The CDR3 spells CASSFFSGGNEQFF. The CDR3 DNA sequence: TGTGCCAGCAGCTTTTTTAGCGGGGGGAATGAGCAGTTCTTC. Using reference TRBV11-2 and TRBJ2-1 for the parts outside the CDR3, the full variable domain is EAGVAQSPRYKIIEKRQSVAFWCNPISGHATLYWYQQILGQGPKLLIQFQNNGVVDDSQLPKDRFSAERLKGVDSTLKIQPAKLEDSAVYLCASSFFSGGNEQFFGPGTRLTVL.

This sequence joins TRBV27 and TRBJ1-4; possible D gene TRBD1, 6 bases. The V end was cut by 2 bases, the J end by 7 bases, with 14 bases between. Germline V gene data show CDR1 as MNHEY and CDR2 as SMNVEV (reference sequence). CDR3 length: 15 amino acids. The CDR3 is CASSLGAGVVEKLFF. In DNA, the CDR3 is TGTGCCAGCAGTTTAGGGGCAGGGGTGGTTGAAAAACTGTTTTTT.

In the case of this clone: Compared with germline, one end of the junction differs, possibly owing to a read error. The chain is built from TRBV30 and TRBJ1-2; D gene ambiguous. The CDR3 is made up of 13 amino acids. The V gene's germline CDR1 is GTSNPN and CDR2 SVGIG (reference sequence). CDR3 sequence: CAWGLQQLYGYPF. The CDR3 bases are TGTGCCTGGGGACTTCAACAACTCTATGGCTACCCCTTC.

This clone turned up a few times. The rearrangement links TRBV9 to TRBJ1-1; 8 bases map to TRBD1. CDR3 length: 14 residues. Germline V lookup: CDR1 SGDLS, CDR2 YYNGEE. Germline trimming cut 3 bases from V and 5 bases from J; bases unmatched to any gene: 6. CDR3 region: CASSETGVRTEAFF. As DNA, the CDR3 is TGTGCCAGCAGCGAGACAGGGGTCAGGACTGAAGCTTTCTTT. The full variable domain, completed using reference TRBV9 and TRBJ1-1, is DSGVTQTPKHLITATGQRVTLRCSPRSGDLSVYWYQQSLDQGLQFLIQYYNGEERAKGNILERFSAQQFPDLHSELNLSSLELGDSALYFCASSETGVRTEAFFGQGTRLTVV.

This clone has just one count. The chain couples TRBV27 to TRBJ1-6; 8 bases are a match to TRBD1. Germline V gene lookup returns CDR1 MNHEY and CDR2 SMNVEV (reference sequence). The CDR3 spans 14 residues. J was trimmed by 11 bases and V by 0 bases; bases with no gene match: 3. CDR3 loop: CASSLSAGGPPLHF. CDR3 nucleotides: TGTGCCAGCAGTTTATCGGCAGGGGGCCCACCCCTCCACTTT.

The chain joins TRBV15 to TRBJ2-7; D is undetermined. The CDR3 totals 13 residues. The germline V and J ends were trimmed by 4 bases and 6 bases, with 13 bases remaining between them. CDR1 is LNHNV and CDR2 is YYDKDF in the germline V gene (reference sequence). CDR3 nucleotide sequence: TGTGCCACCAGCACCCTAGGAATCGCCGAGCAGTACTTC. This translates into CATSTLGIAEQYF. Drawing the rest from reference TRBV15 and TRBJ2-7, the complete variable domain is DAMVIQNPRYQVTQFGKPVTLSCSQTLNHNVMYWYQQKSSQAPKLLFHYYDKDFNNEADTPDNFQSRRPNTSFCFLDIRSPGLGDTAMYLCATSTLGIAEQYFGPGTRLTVT.

The chain couples TRBV27 to TRBJ2-3; D not resolved. Trimming stripped 4 bases from V and 8 bases from J, with 10 bases between. The V gene's germline CDR1 is MNHEY and CDR2 SMNVEV (reference sequence). CDR3 size: 12 residues. As DNA, the CDR3 is TGTGCCAGCAGTTCCCCTCTCGGTACGCAGTATTTT. Its protein is CASSSPLGTQYF.

The gene calls are TRBV28 and TRBJ1-2; D is unresolved. CDR1 is MDHEN, CDR2 SYDVKM, per germline. This CDR3 has 13 amino acids. The germline V and J ends were trimmed by 6 bases and 4 bases, with 12 bases remaining between them. The DNA of the CDR3 is TGTGCCAGCAGCCAAACGCGAGGCTATGGCTACACCTTC. This sequence encodes CASSQTRGYGYTF.

V usage is TRBV9 and J usage is TRBJ2-7; tentatively, D is TRBD2 (6 bases). The CDR3 spans 14 residues. V lost 2 bases and J 4 bases, leaving 13 bases between the germline ends. CDR1 is SGDLS, CDR2 YYNGEE, per germline. CDR3 nucleotides: TGTGCCAGCAGCGTCTCGGGGGTCGGGTACGAGCAGTACTTC. It translates to CASSVSGVGYEQYF.